What follows is one TCR beta chain and its context. The data derive from a study of shared clonotypes between healthy human individuals. Unsorted PBMC replicate PCRs used roughly 270 ng DNA, around 30,000 T cell genomes. Profiling relied on immunoSEQ multiplex PCR, and the TCRdb table lists in-frame clones only, not all of them. The table lists about 490,000 clones, roughly 85% of them singletons, with 9.5% to 15% in the top ten. Per the germline V gene, CDR1 is MNHEY and CDR2 is SVGAGI. The V gene lost 6 bases and the J gene lost 1 base, with 12 bases spanning the gap. The CDR3 runs 14 residues. Donors, without exception, were Caucasian adults residing in Nashville, Tennessee.

This TCR came from a woman in her thirties or forties in good health. Some clones in this sample may be carry-over from other donors' samples. The chain recombines TRBV6-5 with TRBJ1-1; possible D gene TRBD1, 6 bases. The sample taken for sequencing was PBMCs. The CDR3 DNA follows: TGTGCCAGCAGGCCCGGGACAAGGAACACTGAAGCTTTCTTT. Protein: CASRPGTRNTEAFF.